The 8 T cell receptor beta chains given below trace back to one sample, sequenced in a study of blood T cell repertoires in COVID-19. Measured with immunoSEQ multiplex PCR; TCRdb has only the in-frame clones, and not every one. The data hold over 200,000 clones, with 65% to 85% observed a single time. The sequenced sample was peripheral blood. These receptors came from a man aged 40-49 years with acute or convalescent COVID-19.

The chain couples TRBV19 to TRBJ1-1, with D unresolved. This CDR3 spans 13 amino acids. The germline CDR1 and CDR2 sequences are LNHDA and SQIVND (reference sequence). V lost 6 bases and J lost 1, with 9 bases in between. The CDR3 DNA is TGTGCCAGTAGCCAGCAGGCGAACACTGAAGCTTTCTTT. Its translation: CASSQQANTEAFF. The entire variable domain, with the rest obtained from reference TRBV19 and TRBJ1-1, is as follows: DGGITQSPKYLFRKEGQNVTLSCEQNLNHDAMYWYRQDPGQGLRLIYYSQIVNDFQKGDIAEGYSVSREKKESFPLTVTSAQKNPTAFYLCASSQQANTEAFFGQGTRLTVV.

The chain couples TRBV4-1 to TRBJ2-4, with D uncertain. This CDR3 is 15 amino acids long. Trimming removed 4 bases from V and 1 base from J, with 11 bases in between. Germline V gives CDR1 MGHRA, CDR2 YSYEKL. The CDR3, as DNA: TGCGCCAGCAGCCTAGAACCAGCGGCCAAAAACATTCAGTACTTC. Its protein is CASSLEPAAKNIQYF.

CDR3 DNA sequence: TGTGCCAGCAGTGCGGACAGGGACCCAACTAATGAAAAACTGTTTTTT. It codes for CASSADRDPTNEKLFF. The chain uses TRBV6-1 and TRBJ1-4, with 8 bases lining up with TRBD1. J lost 0 bases, V lost 4 bases, and 4 bases had no gene match. Looked up from germline, CDR1 is MNHNS and CDR2 is SASEGT. The CDR3 runs to 16 residues.

This clone was picked up one time. This chain's CDR3 is CATKLAGGANTGELFF. The CDR3 DNA reads as TGTGCCACGAAACTAGCGGGAGGCGCGAACACCGGGGAGCTGTTTTTT. The chain links TRBV2 to TRBJ2-2, with TRBD2 matching 12 bases. V trimming: 10 bases; J trimming: 0 bases; junction bases outside the gene matches: 6. The CDR3 consists of 16 residues. CDR1 is SNHLY, CDR2 FYNNEI, per germline.

This chain links TRBV19 with TRBJ1-1; D may be TRBD1 (5 bases). V lost 2 bases, J lost 0 bases, and 10 bases lay in between. Germline lookup yields CDR1 LNHDA and CDR2 SQIVND (reference sequence). CDR3 length: 15 residues. The CDR3 loop is CASSIFAGMNTEAFF. The CDR3 nucleotides read TGTGCCAGTAGTATATTCGCAGGGATGAACACTGAAGCTTTCTTT.

CDR3 region: CSARRGQGQEKLFF. The CDR3 DNA reads TGCAGCGCCCGAAGGGGGCAGGGACAAGAAAAACTGTTTTTT. J is TRBJ1-4 and V is TRBV29-1; 7 bases map to TRBD1. Germline V gene data show CDR1 as SQVTM and CDR2 as ANQGSEA. There are 14 residues in the CDR3. V was pared by 7 bases and J by 8 bases, with 13 bases of the junction left unmatched.

The chain has TRBV7-2 and TRBJ1-2; D is possibly TRBD1 (5 bases). CDR1 and CDR2 (germline): SGHTA, FQGNSA. The V end was cut by 0 bases, the J end by 2 bases, with 10 bases between. The CDR3 has 15 amino acids. CDR3 loop: CASSLAPGHNYGYTF. In DNA, the CDR3 is TGTGCCAGCAGCTTAGCTCCAGGGCACAACTATGGCTACACCTTC.

This clone appeared once. CDR3 sequence reads: CASSKLAGAYTGELFF. In nucleotides, the CDR3 is TGTGCCAGCAGCAAACTAGCGGGAGCCTACACCGGGGAGCTGTTTTTT. This sequence joins TRBV2 and TRBJ2-2, with TRBD2 identical over 11 bases. Trimming at V came to 6 bases and at J to 3 bases, leaving 6 bases not matched to a gene. CDR3 length equals 16 residues. Germline assignment: CDR1 SNHLY and CDR2 FYNNEI.